The 23 T cell receptor beta chains given below trace back to one sample, sequenced in a study of blood T cell repertoires in COVID-19. This table comes from immunoSEQ multiplex PCR, and its TCRdb copy is limited to in-frame clones, with some not included. The table has under 150,000 clones, under 80% seen once. Sequenced material: peripheral blood. Receptors originate from a man aged 60 to 69 with acute or convalescent COVID-19.

The chain uses TRBV19 and TRBJ2-7, with D uncertain. The germline CDR1 and CDR2 sequences are LNHDA and SQIVND (reference sequence). The CDR3 spans 15 residues. Trimming pared 1 base from V and 0 bases from J, leaving 10 bases between. CDR3 coding DNA: TGTGCCAGTAGTATAGTGCTCCGGAGCTCCTACGAGCAGTACTTC. Translated, it gives CASSIVLRSSYEQYF.

The gene calls are TRBV12-5 and TRBJ2-5, with 8 bases lining up with TRBD1. Germline loops: CDR1 LGHNT, CDR2 FRNRAP. This CDR3 region has 13 residues. V lost 6 bases and J lost 4; bases outside the gene matches: 4. The CDR3 sequence: CASGLDRGETQYF. CDR3 in DNA: TGTGCTAGTGGCCTTGACAGGGGAGAGACCCAGTACTTC.

The CDR3 region is CASRPPERAGTDTQYF. The CDR3 DNA is TGTGCCAGTAGACCCCCAGAGCGGGCGGGCACAGATACGCAGTATTTT. This chain uses TRBV19 with TRBJ2-3; D is perhaps TRBD2 (6 bases). The CDR3 runs 16 residues. The germline gives CDR1 LNHDA, CDR2 SQIVND (reference sequence). Trimming left V 6 bases short and J 1 base short, with 17 bases between.

The chain combines TRBV11-2 with TRBJ2-1; a weak D match, TRBD2 (6 bases). The CDR3 is made up of 18 amino acids. V was shortened by 0 bases and J by 0 bases, with 15 bases between the two germline ends. Germline assignment: CDR1 SGHAT and CDR2 FQNNGV. The CDR3 DNA reads TGTGCCAGCAGCTTAGACCTCGGGAGACAGAGCTCCTACAATGAGCAGTTCTTC. Its protein is CASSLDLGRQSSYNEQFF.

The V call is TRBV7-8, the J call TRBJ2-2; 7 bases map to TRBD2. The CDR3 sequence is 16 residues long. Germline lookup yields CDR1 SGHVS and CDR2 FQNEAQ. V gave up 2 bases and J gave up 5 bases; unmatched junction bases: 8. CDR3 DNA: TGTGCCAGCAGCTTAAACCCTTGGGGGGGGACCGGGGAGCTGTTTTTT. It encodes CASSLNPWGGTGELFF.

The chain uses TRBV2 and TRBJ2-3; tentative D call: TRBD1 (5 bases). Per the germline V gene, CDR1 is SNHLY and CDR2 is FYNNEI. This CDR3 has 15 amino acids. V gave up 7 bases and J gave up 0 bases, with 14 bases separating them. The CDR3 bases are TGTGCCAGCATAGCTAGGGCAGGGAGCACAGATACGCAGTATTTT. Amino acids: CASIARAGSTDTQYF.

This clone was counted many times. The V call is TRBV2, the J call TRBJ2-7; the D is unclear. The CDR3 contains 14 residues. Germline assignment: CDR1 SNHLY and CDR2 FYNNEI. V gave up 2 bases and J gave up 2 bases, with 10 bases separating them. The CDR3 DNA reads as TGTGCCAGCAGTGAATTATCACTTACCTACGAGCAGTACTTC. Its protein product is CASSELSLTYEQYF.

The CDR3 region is CASSPGGRDYEQYF. CDR3 sequence (DNA): TGTGCCAGCAGCCCCGGAGGGCGGGACTACGAGCAGTACTTC. This chain uses TRBV5-4 with TRBJ2-7, with a possible D match to TRBD2 (6 bases). The CDR3 runs to 14 residues. Trimming removed 4 bases from V and 3 bases from J, with 14 bases in between. In germline, CDR1 is SGHNT, CDR2 YYREEE (reference sequence).

This clone came up a few times. The chain is built from TRBV5-4 and TRBJ1-3; no firm D call. The CDR3 length is 15 residues. Deletions cut 3 bases from V and 4 bases from J, with 14 bases between. From germline, CDR1 is SGHNT and CDR2 YYREEE (reference sequence). The CDR3 protein is CASSSRGGIGNTIYF. The CDR3 DNA follows: TGTGCCAGCAGCTCACGAGGAGGAATCGGAAACACCATATATTTT. The complete variable domain, with remaining parts taken from reference TRBV5-4 and TRBJ1-3, reads ETGVTQSPTHLIKTRGQQVTLRCSSQSGHNTVSWYQQALGQGPQFIFQYYREEENGRGNFPPRFSGLQFPNYSSELNVNALELDDSALYLCASSSRGGIGNTIYFGEGSWLTVV.

The chain has TRBV7-2 and TRBJ2-3, with no clear D. This CDR3 comprises 14 residues. V lost 1 base to trimming and J lost 0 bases, with 5 bases between them. The germline CDR1 and CDR2 sequences are SGHTA and FQGNSA. The CDR3 DNA follows: TGTGCCAGCAGCTTAGTTACTAGCACAGATACGCAGTATTTT. Translation gives CASSLVTSTDTQYF. Full variable domain (rest looked up from reference TRBV7-2 and TRBJ2-3): GAGVSQSPSNKVTEKGKDVELRCDPISGHTALYWYRQSLGQGLEFLIYFQGNSAPDKSGLPSDRFSAERTGGSVSTLTIQRTQQEDSAVYLCASSLVTSTDTQYFGPGTRLTVL.

J is TRBJ2-7 and V is TRBV6-5, with 7 bases lining up with TRBD1. The J segment lost 5 bases and the V segment lost 5 bases, leaving 9 bases of the junction unmatched. The CDR3 runs to 14 residues. Germline lookup yields CDR1 MNHEY and CDR2 SVGAGI. The CDR3 DNA sequence: TGTGCCAGCAGTCGACAGGGTGCAATGGACGAGCAGTACTTC. It is translated as CASSRQGAMDEQYF.

The V gene is TRBV6-6, the J gene TRBJ2-7; D ambiguous. The V gene's germline CDR1 is MNHNY and CDR2 SVGAGI (reference sequence). The V end was cut by 0 bases, the J end by 4 bases, with 10 bases between. This CDR3 contains 14 residues. The CDR3 DNA reads TGTGCCAGCAGTTACTCAATAGCTATGTACGAGCAGTACTTC. This encodes CASSYSIAMYEQYF.

This clone was counted ten times or more. The rearrangement uses TRBV6-5 and TRBJ2-5, with TRBD2 identical over 12 bases. CDR3 length: 15 amino acids. CDR1 is MNHEY and CDR2 is SVGAGI in the germline V gene. The junction had 9 bases not matched to a gene; V was cut back by 8 bases and J by 5 bases. In nucleotides, the CDR3 is TGTGCCAGCTCCTGGACCGGGACTAGCGGGGAGACCCAGTACTTC. Protein: CASSWTGTSGETQYF.

J is TRBJ2-7 and V is TRBV28, with 11 nucleotides matching TRBD2. From germline, CDR1 is MDHEN and CDR2 SYDVKM. CDR3 length: 17 amino acids. After removal of 6 bases from V and 7 bases from J, the junction contained 17 bases not matched to a gene. In DNA, the CDR3 is TGTGCCAGCAGCCCCGCCCCTCTACTAGCGGGAGTTCGGGAGCAGTACTTC. Its protein product is CASSPAPLLAGVREQYF.

J is TRBJ2-3 and V is TRBV2; TRBD1 aligns across 7 bases. With 6 bases clipped from V and 4 bases from J, the junction kept 10 bases outside the gene matches. In germline, CDR1 is SNHLY, CDR2 FYNNEI. The CDR3 spans 15 residues. The CDR3 sequence is CASRGETGFPDTQYF. The CDR3 nucleotides read TGTGCCAGCAGGGGGGAGACAGGGTTTCCAGATACGCAGTATTTT.

The V gene is TRBV19, the J gene TRBJ1-5; D remains unclear. In germline, CDR1 is LNHDA, CDR2 SQIVND (reference sequence). V dropped 3 bases and J dropped 3 bases, with 6 bases sitting between them. The CDR3 is 13 residues long. CDR3 residues: CASSIQDNQPQHF. For the CDR3, the DNA is TGTGCCAGTAGTATTCAGGACAATCAGCCCCAGCATTTT.

The chain recombines TRBV4-2 with TRBJ2-7; D possibly corresponds to TRBD2 (6 bases). There are 14 residues in the CDR3. Trimming removed 4 bases from V and 0 bases from J, with 10 bases in between. Germline CDR1 reads LGHNA; CDR2 reads YNFKEQ. CDR3 region: CASSPGTGSYEQYF. CDR3 DNA sequence: TGTGCCAGCAGCCCCGGGACTGGCTCCTACGAGCAGTACTTC.

This clone was seen only a few times. The chain has TRBV5-8 and TRBJ2-3; 12 bases match TRBD2. The junction had 5 bases not matched to a gene; V was cut back by 0 bases and J by 6 bases. CDR1 SGHTS and CDR2 YDEGEE come from the germline V gene. This CDR3 comprises 16 residues. CDR3 DNA: TGTGCCAGCAGCTTGGGACTAGCGGGAGTCTCGGATACGCAGTATTTT. As protein: CASSLGLAGVSDTQYF.

This chain uses TRBV12-5 with TRBJ2-3, with 11 nucleotides matching TRBD2. The trim removed 7 bases at V and 2 bases at J, leaving 14 bases unmatched. Germline CDR1 LGHNT, CDR2 FRNRAP. This CDR3 contains 18 residues. The CDR3 nucleotides read TGTGCTAGTGAAACTATGCGGGGACTAGCGGACTACACAGATACGCAGTATTTT. Protein sequence: CASETMRGLADYTDTQYF.

The chain couples TRBV5-6 to TRBJ2-5, with TRBD2 identical over 14 bases. The length of the CDR3 is 18 residues. Germline CDR1 reads SGHDT; CDR2 reads YYEEEE. The V segment lost 3 bases and the J segment 4 bases; nucleotides outside the gene matches: 11. Here the CDR3 reads CASSSDGTSGRVGETQYF. The CDR3 DNA reads as TGTGCCAGCAGCTCCGACGGGACTAGCGGGAGAGTAGGAGAGACCCAGTACTTC.

The chain employs TRBV5-8 and TRBJ2-7; D is unclear. The length of the CDR3 is 14 residues. Germline CDR1 reads SGHTS; CDR2 reads YDEGEE. V gave up 4 bases and J gave up 3 bases, with 14 bases separating them. CDR3 residues: CASSPINLLYEQYF. The CDR3 DNA reads TGTGCCAGCAGCCCCATCAATTTACTCTACGAGCAGTACTTC.

J is TRBJ2-5 and V is TRBV5-4; 13 nucleotides align to TRBD2. The germline V gene has CDR1 SGHNT and CDR2 YYREEE (reference sequence). V was clipped by 4 bases and J by 4 bases; unmatched bases: 7. The CDR3 is 16 residues long. CDR3 in amino acids: CASSTRTSGSRETQYF. CDR3 DNA sequence: TGTGCCAGCAGCACGAGGACTAGCGGGAGTCGAGAGACCCAGTACTTC.

The chain uses TRBV18 and TRBJ2-3; no clear D gene. Germline V gene lookup returns CDR1 KGHSH and CDR2 LQKENI. The CDR3 extends over 14 amino acids. Trimming pared 3 bases from V and 2 bases from J, leaving 9 bases between. The CDR3 DNA follows: TGTGCCAGCTCACCGGCGGCCAACACAGATACGCAGTATTTT. It codes for CASSPAANTDTQYF.